This entry is about one T cell receptor beta chain. V was shortened by 0 bases and J by 9 bases, with 6 bases between the two germline ends. Germline loops: CDR1 SGHTA, CDR2 FQGTGA. The CDR3 is 13 residues long. These data are taken from a study of CD8 T cells in Susac syndrome. CD8+ and CD4+ T cells circulating in blood were sequenced for TCR beta. When the RNA was reverse transcribed, random hexamers were used with an input of roughly 0.45 to 1 ug. With immunoSEQ multiplex PCR, TCR beta CDR3 was amplified across 54 Vbeta and 13 Jbeta. TCRdb itself ran the immunoSEQ multiplex PCR reads through MiXCR, one entry per CDR3 protein. The table has around 230,000 distinct CDR3 sequences, around 95% seen once.

The origin of this receptor is a human donor with multiple sclerosis. This sequence joins TRBV7-3 and TRBJ1-6; D unresolved. Sample: CD4+ T cells from PBMCs. CDR3 in amino acids: CASSLTMVSPLHF. CDR3 sequence (DNA): TGTGCCAGCAGCTTAACGATGGTTTCACCCCTCCACTTT.